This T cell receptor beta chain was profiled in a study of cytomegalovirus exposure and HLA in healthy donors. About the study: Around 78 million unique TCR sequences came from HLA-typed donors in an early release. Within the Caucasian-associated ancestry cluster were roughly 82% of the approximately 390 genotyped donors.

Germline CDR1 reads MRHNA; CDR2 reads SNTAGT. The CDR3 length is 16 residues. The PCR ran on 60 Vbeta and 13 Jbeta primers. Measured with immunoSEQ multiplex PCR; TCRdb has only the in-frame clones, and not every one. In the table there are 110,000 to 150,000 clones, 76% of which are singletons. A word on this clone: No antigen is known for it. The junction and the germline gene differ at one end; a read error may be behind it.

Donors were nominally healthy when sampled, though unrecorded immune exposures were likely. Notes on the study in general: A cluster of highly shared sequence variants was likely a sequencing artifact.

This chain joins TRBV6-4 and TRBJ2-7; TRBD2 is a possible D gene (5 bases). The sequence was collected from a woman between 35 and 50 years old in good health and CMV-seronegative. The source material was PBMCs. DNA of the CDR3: TGTGCCAGCAGTTACTCTGCGGGCCGGTTGAAATTGGTGGAGTACTTC. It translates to CASSYSAGRLKLVEYF.